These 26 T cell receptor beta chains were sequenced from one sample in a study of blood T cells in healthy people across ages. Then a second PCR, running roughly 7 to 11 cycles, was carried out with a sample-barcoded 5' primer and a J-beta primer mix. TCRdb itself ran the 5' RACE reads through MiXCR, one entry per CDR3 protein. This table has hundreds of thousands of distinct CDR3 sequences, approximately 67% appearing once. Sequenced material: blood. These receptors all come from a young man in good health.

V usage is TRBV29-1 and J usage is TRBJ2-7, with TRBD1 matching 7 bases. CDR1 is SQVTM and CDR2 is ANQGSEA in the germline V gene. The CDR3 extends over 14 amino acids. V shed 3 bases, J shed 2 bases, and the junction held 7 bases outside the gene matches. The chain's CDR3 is CSVDSVTGTYEQYF. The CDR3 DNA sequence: TGCAGCGTTGATAGTGTGACAGGGACCTACGAGCAGTACTTC.

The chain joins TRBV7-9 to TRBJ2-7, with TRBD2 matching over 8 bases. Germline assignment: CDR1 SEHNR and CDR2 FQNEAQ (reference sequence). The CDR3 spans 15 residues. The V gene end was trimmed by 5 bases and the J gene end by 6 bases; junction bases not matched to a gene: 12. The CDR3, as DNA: TGTGCCAGCAGCCCCCGGGGACTAGTCCCTCTCGAGCAGTACTTC. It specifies CASSPRGLVPLEQYF.

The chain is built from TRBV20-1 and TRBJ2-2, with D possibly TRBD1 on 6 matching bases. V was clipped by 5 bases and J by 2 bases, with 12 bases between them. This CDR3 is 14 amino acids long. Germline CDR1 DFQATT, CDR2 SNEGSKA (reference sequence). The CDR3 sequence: CSASRGGNTGELFF. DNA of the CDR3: TGCAGTGCTTCACGAGGGGGAAACACCGGGGAGCTGTTTTTT.

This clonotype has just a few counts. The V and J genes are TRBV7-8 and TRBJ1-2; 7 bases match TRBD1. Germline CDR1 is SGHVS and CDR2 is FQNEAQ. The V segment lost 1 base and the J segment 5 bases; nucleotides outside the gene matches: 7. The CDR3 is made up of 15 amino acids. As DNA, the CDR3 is TGTGCCAGCAGCTTAGTAGGGGGCCCCATGTATGGCTACACCTTC. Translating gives CASSLVGGPMYGYTF.

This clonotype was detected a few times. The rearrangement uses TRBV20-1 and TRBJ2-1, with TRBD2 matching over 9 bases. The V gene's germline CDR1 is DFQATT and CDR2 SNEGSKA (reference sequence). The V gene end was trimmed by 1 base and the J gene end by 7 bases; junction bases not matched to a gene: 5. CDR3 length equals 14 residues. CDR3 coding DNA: TGCAGTGCTAGAGTCCCAGCGGGGGGAAATGAGCAGTTCTTC. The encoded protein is CSARVPAGGNEQFF.

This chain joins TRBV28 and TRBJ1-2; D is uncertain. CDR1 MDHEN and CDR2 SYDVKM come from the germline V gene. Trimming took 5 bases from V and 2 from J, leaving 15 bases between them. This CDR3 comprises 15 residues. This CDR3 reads CASSNRQLRNYGYTF. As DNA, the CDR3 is TGTGCCAGCAGTAATAGGCAGCTTCGAAACTATGGCTACACCTTC.

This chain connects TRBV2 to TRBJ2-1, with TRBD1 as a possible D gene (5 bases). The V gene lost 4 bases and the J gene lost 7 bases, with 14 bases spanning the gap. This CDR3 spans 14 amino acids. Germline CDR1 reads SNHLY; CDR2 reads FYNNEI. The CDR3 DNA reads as TGTGCCAGCAGTGTTGAGACAGTACCTAATGAGCAGTTCTTC. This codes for CASSVETVPNEQFF.

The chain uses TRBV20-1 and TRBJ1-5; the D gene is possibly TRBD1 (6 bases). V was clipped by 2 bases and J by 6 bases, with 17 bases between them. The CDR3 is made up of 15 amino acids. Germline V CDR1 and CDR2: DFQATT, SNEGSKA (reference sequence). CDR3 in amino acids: CSARSPGEGPQPQHF. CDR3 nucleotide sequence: TGCAGTGCTAGAAGCCCAGGGGAAGGTCCTCAGCCCCAGCATTTT.

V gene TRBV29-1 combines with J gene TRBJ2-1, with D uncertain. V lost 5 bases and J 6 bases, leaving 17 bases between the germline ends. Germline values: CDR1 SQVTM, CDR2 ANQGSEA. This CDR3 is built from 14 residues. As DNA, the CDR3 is TGCAGCGTTATAATAACGGTTCAAGGCAATGAGCAGTTCTTC. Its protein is CSVIITVQGNEQFF.

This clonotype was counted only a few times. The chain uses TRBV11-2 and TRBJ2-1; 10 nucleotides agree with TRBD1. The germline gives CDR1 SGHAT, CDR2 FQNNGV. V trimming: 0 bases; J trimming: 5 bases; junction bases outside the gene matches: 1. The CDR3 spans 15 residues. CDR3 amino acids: CASSLEGQGHNEQFF. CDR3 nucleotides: TGTGCCAGCAGCTTAGAGGGACAGGGGCACAATGAGCAGTTCTTC.

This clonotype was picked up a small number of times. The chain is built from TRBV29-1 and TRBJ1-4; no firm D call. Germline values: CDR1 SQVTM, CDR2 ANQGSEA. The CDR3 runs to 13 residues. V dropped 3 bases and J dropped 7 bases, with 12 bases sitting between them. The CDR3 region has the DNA TGCAGCGTTGACGGCGGGAATTCTGAAAAACTGTTTTTT. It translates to CSVDGGNSEKLFF. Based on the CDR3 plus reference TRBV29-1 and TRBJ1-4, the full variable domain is SAVISQKPSRDICQRGTSLTIQCQVDSQVTMMFWYRQQPGQSLTLIATANQGSEATYESGFVIDKFPISRPNLTFSTLTVSNMSPEDSSIYLCSVDGGNSEKLFFGSGTQLSVL.

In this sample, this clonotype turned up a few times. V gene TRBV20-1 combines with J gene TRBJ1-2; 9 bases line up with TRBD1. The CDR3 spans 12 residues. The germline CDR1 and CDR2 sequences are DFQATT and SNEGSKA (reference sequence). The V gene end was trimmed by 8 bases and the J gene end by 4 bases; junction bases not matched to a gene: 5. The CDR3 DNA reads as TGCAGTACGGGACAGGGCGTCTATGGCTACACCTTC. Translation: CSTGQGVYGYTF.

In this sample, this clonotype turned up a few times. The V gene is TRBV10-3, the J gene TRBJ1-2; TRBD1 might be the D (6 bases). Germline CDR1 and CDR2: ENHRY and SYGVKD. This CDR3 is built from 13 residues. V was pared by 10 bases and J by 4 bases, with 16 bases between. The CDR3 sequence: CATDRQGGYGYTF. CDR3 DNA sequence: TGTGCCACCGACCGACAAGGGGGCTATGGCTACACCTTC.

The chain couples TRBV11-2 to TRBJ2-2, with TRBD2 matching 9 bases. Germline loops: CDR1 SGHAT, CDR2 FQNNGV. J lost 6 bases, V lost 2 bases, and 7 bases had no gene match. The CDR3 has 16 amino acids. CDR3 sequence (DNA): TGTGCCAGCAGCTTATTCCTAGCGGGGCCTTCCGGGGAGCTGTTTTTT. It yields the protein CASSLFLAGPSGELFF.

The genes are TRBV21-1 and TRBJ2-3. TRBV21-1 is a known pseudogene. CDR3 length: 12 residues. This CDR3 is CASSNRTDTQYF. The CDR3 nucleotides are TGTGCCAGCAGCAACCGCACAGATACGCAGTATTTT.

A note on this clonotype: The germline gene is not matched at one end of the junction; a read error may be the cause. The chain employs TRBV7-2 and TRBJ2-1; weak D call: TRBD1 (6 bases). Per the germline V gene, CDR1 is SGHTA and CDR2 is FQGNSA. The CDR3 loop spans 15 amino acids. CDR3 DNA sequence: TGTGCCAGCAGCCTCGGACAGTCCAACTACAAGGAGCAGTTCTTC. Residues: CASSLGQSNYKEQFF.

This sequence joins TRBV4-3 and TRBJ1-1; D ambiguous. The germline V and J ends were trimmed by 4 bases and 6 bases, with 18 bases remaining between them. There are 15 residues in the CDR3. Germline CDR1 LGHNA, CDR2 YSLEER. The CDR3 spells CASSRAGVAAAEAFF. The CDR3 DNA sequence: TGCGCCAGCAGCCGAGCGGGAGTGGCGGCGGCTGAAGCTTTCTTT.

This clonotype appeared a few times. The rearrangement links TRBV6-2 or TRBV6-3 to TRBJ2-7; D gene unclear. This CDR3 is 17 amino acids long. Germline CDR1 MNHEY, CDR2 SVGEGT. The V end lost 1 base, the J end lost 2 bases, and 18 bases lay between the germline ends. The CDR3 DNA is TGTGCCAGCAGTTACTTTGACGAGTACCCTAGAGCCTACGAGCAGTACTTC. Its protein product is CASSYFDEYPRAYEQYF.

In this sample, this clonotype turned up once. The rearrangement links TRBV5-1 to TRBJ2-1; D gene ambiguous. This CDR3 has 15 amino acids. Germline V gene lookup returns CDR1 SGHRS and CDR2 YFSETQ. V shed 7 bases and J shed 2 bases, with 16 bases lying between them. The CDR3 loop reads CASYGSGVAYNEQFF. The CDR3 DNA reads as TGCGCCAGCTACGGTTCGGGTGTAGCCTACAATGAGCAGTTCTTC.

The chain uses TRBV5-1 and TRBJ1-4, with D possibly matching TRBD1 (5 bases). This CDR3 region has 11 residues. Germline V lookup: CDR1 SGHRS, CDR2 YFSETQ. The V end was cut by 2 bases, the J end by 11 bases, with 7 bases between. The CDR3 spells CASSFRDKLFF. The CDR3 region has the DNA TGCGCCAGCAGCTTTCGGGACAAACTGTTTTTT.

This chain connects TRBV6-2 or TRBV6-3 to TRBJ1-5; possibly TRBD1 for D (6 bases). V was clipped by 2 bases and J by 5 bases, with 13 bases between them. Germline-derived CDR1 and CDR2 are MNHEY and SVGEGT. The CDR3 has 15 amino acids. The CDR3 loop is CASSYGGLEDQPQHF. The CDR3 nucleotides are TGTGCCAGCAGTTACGGGGGGCTGGAGGATCAGCCCCAGCATTTT.

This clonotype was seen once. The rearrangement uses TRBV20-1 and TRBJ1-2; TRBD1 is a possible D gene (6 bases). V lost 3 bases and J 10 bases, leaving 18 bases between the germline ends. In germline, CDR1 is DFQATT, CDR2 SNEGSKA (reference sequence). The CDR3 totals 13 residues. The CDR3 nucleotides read TGCAGTGCTAGTGGGCGGGGGGCAATGGCCTACACCTTC. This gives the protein CSASGRGAMAYTF.

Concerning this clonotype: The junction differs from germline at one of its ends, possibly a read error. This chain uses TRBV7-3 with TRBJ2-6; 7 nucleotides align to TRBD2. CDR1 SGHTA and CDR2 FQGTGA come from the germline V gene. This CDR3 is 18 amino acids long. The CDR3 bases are TGTGCCAGCAGCTTAGAGACGGGGGGAAGCTCTGGGACCAACGTCCTGACTTTC. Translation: CASSLETGGSSGTNVLTF.

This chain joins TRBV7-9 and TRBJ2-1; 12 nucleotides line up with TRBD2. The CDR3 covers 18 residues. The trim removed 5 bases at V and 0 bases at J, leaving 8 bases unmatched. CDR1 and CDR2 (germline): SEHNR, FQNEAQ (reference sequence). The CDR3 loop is CASSKGTSGRLSYNEQFF. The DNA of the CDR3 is TGTGCCAGCAGCAAGGGGACTAGCGGGCGTCTCTCCTACAATGAGCAGTTCTTC.

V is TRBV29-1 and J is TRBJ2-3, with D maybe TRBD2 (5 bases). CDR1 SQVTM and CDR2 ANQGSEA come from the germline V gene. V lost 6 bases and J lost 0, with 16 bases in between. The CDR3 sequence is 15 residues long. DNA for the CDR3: TGCAGCGTCCCACCGGTAGCGACTAGCACAGATACGCAGTATTTT. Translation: CSVPPVATSTDTQYF.

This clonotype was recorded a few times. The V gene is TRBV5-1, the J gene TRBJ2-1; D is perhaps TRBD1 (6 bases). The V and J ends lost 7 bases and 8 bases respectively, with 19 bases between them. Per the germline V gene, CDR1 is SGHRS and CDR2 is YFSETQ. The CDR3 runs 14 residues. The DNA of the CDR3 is TGCGCCAGCGGTGAAGGGGGTCCGGGATATGAGCAGTTCTTC. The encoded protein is CASGEGGPGYEQFF. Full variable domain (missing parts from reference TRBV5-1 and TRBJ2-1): KAGVTQTPRYLIKTRGQQVTLSCSPISGHRSVSWYQQTPGQGLQFLFEYFSETQRNKGNFPGRFSGRQFSNSRSEMNVSTLELGDSALYLCASGEGGPGYEQFFGPGTRLTVL.